The rows below give T cell receptor beta chains drawn from one sample of a study of Graves' ophthalmopathy and Graves' hyperthyroidism. MiXCR was run by TCRdb on the multiplex PCR reads, yielding one entry per CDR3 protein. The sample consists of hundreds of thousands of distinct CDR3 sequences, roughly 41% of them appearing once. Input material: peripheral blood. The receptor source for this set is an adult man with Graves' ophthalmopathy. CDR3s include the opening cysteine and the closing phenylalanine or tryptophan. D genes are given only for firm matches. The listing skips clone size in some rows; elsewhere it reads once, few, many or a size class.

TGTGCCAGCAGTTTAGATGGCGGGAGGGCCGTTCGGACCCAGTACTTC	CASSLDGGRAVRTQYF	NA	TRBJ2-5	TRBD2	TRBV12-5
TGTGCCAGCAGAGAGGGGCGGGGAACTAATGAAAAACTGTTTTTT	CASREGRGTNEKLFF	NA	TRBJ1-4	NA	TRBV12-3/TRBV12-4
TGCGCCAGCAGCCAAGGGACGGGACTGGCCTACGAGCAGTACTTC	CASSQGTGLAYEQYF	many	TRBJ2-7	NA	TRBV4-1
TGTGCCAGCAGCCGCCGAGGAGGATCAGACAGGGCCGAGCAGTACTTC	CASSRRGGSDRAEQYF	many	TRBJ2-7	TRBD1	TRBV7-2
TGTGCCAGCAGGGACAGACGCTCCTATAATTCACCCCTCCACTTT	CASRDRRSYNSPLHF	NA	TRBJ1-6	NA	TRBV2
TGTGCCAGCAGTGGGACAGGGGGCCAAGCTTTCTTT	CASSGTGGQAFF	many	TRBJ1-1	TRBD1	TRBV25-1
TGTGCCAGCAGCTTAGACCCGATCCGTAGCTCCCAGTACTTC	CASSLDPIRSSQYF	many	TRBJ2-5	NA	TRBV11-2
TGCGCCAGCAGCTTAACCAGGGTCGACGAGCAGTACTTC	CASSLTRVDEQYF	many	TRBJ2-7	NA	TRBV5-1
TGTGCTAGCAGCTCAGGGCCGGGCCAGCCCCAGCATTTT	CASSSGPGQPQHF	many	TRBJ1-5	NA	TRBV7-7
TGTGCCAGCAGCAGGGGTGGAAGTTCACCCCTCCACTTT	CASSRGGSSPLHF	NA	TRBJ1-6	NA	TRBV2
TGTGCCAGCAGCAGGTTTGGGACGACGGGGGAGACCCAGTACTTC	CASSRFGTTGETQYF	many	TRBJ2-5	NA	TRBV2
TGTGCCAGCAGCGTAGGGGGGTCAGGGAATAACGAGCAGTACTTC	CASSVGGSGNNEQYF	NA	TRBJ2-7	NA	TRBV9
TGCAGTGCTAGAGACCCGGTTGACGTAACTGAAAAACTGTTTTTT	CSARDPVDVTEKLFF	many	TRBJ1-4	NA	TRBV20-1
TGTGCCAGCAGAAGGTTAGCGGGGGGGCAAGAGACCCAGTACTTC	CASRRLAGGQETQYF	many	TRBJ2-5	TRBD2	TRBV27
TGTGCCAGCAGCTCCACTTTGGAGGGATTGGGTCAGCCCCAGCATTTT	CASSSTLEGLGQPQHF	NA	TRBJ1-5	NA	TRBV12-3/TRBV12-4
TGCGCCAGCAGCCACCGGGCCACAGGGATGGGCACTGAAGCTTTCTTT	CASSHRATGMGTEAFF	NA	TRBJ1-1	NA	TRBV7-3
TGTGCCAGCAGGGCAGGGGTGCGGAGCAATCAGCCCCAGTACTTC	CASRAGVRSNQPQYF	NA	TRBJ2-5	NA	TRBV7-9
TGTGCCAGCTCACCCCAAGGGACTAGGGCTGAAGCTTTCTTT	CASSPQGTRAEAFF	few	TRBJ1-1	NA	TRBV25-1
TGTGCCACCAAGGGGGGGACTGAAGCTTTCTTT	CATKGGTEAFF	many	TRBJ1-1	NA	TRBV15
TGTGCCAGTAGTTGGTCAAGCAATCAGCCCCAGCATTTT	CASSWSSNQPQHF	many	TRBJ1-5	NA	TRBV19
TGTGCCAGCATTCAACAGGGCTCAGATACGCAGTATTTT	CASIQQGSDTQYF	NA	TRBJ2-3	NA	TRBV12-3/TRBV12-4
TGTGCCAGCAGCTTAGTTGGGCATGGCTACACCTTC	CASSLVGHGYTF	NA	TRBJ1-2	NA	TRBV11-2
TGTGCCAGCAGTGAAGGAGGACAAGGGCATCAGCCCCAGCATTTT	CASSEGGQGHQPQHF	many	TRBJ1-5	NA	TRBV6-5
TGTGCCAGCAGCACCGACGGACAGGGGTTAAATTCACCCCTCCACTTT	CASSTDGQGLNSPLHF	NA	TRBJ1-6	TRBD1	TRBV28
TGCAGCGTTGTCGACAGTTTATACGAGCAGTACTTC	CSVVDSLYEQYF	many	TRBJ2-7	NA	TRBV29-1
TGTGCCAGCAGCGGGCCGTCGACAGGGGAAAACATTCAGTACTTC	CASSGPSTGENIQYF	NA	TRBJ2-4	TRBD1	TRBV2
TGTGCCAGCAGCGGAACGAGCGCCGAGACCCAGTACTTC	CASSGTSAETQYF	NA	TRBJ2-5	NA	TRBV7-8
TGCAGCGTTGAATCCGGGGAGCTGTTTTTT	CSVESGELFF	many	TRBJ2-2	NA	TRBV29-1
TGTGCCATTGGTGGGACACCTAACACCGGGGAGCTGTTTTTT	CAIGGTPNTGELFF	many	TRBJ2-2	NA	TRBV10-3
TGTGCCACGCGAGGGACAGGGGGGGTGTACGAGCAGTACTTC	CATRGTGGVYEQYF	NA	TRBJ2-7	TRBD1	TRBV10-3
TGCGCCAGCACAACTCCCGGGACTAGCCTAGATACGCAGTATTTT	CASTTPGTSLDTQYF	NA	TRBJ2-3	TRBD2	TRBV10-2
TGCAGTGCTAGGGAGTCAGGGGGCAGTCAGCCCCAGTACTTC	CSARESGGSQPQYF	NA	TRBJ2-5	TRBD1	TRBV20-1
TGTGCCAGCTCACCCAGCGGGCAGGGAGGGACTGAAGCTTTCTTT	CASSPSGQGGTEAFF	few	TRBJ1-1	NA	TRBV25-1
TGCAGCGCCCTAGGGGACAGTGCGCCTGAAGCTTTCTTT	CSALGDSAPEAFF	NA	TRBJ1-1	TRBD1	TRBV29-1
TGCAGTGCTAGAGATCACCGGGACAGGTACAATCAGCCCCAGCATTTT	CSARDHRDRYNQPQHF	many	TRBJ1-5	TRBD1	TRBV20-1
TGTGCCAGCACCGGATCCTCTGGGGCCAACGTCCTGACTTTC	CASTGSSGANVLTF	NA	TRBJ2-6	NA	TRBV10-3
TGTGCCAGCAGTTGGAGCTCTGGGGCCAACGTCCTGACTTTC	CASSWSSGANVLTF	many	TRBJ2-6	NA	TRBV6-5
TGTGCTAGTGGTTTGGGGGTTGCGGACACTGAAGCTTTCTTT	CASGLGVADTEAFF	NA	TRBJ1-1	NA	TRBV12-5
TGTGCCAGCAGCATCCTAGGGGCTAGCACCCACTACGAGCAGTACTTC	CASSILGASTHYEQYF	many	TRBJ2-7	NA	TRBV5-4
TGTGCCAGCAGCGAGGGACAGGGCTACGAGCAGTACTTC	CASSEGQGYEQYF	many	TRBJ2-7	TRBD1	TRBV19
TGTGCCAGCAGCCCCCGACTCAGCCGGAGCACAGATACGCAGTATTTT	CASSPRLSRSTDTQYF	NA	TRBJ2-3	NA	TRBV7-3
TGTGCCAGCAGCTTCAGGGCTGATTCACCCCTCCACTTT	CASSFRADSPLHF	once	TRBJ1-6	NA	TRBV7-2
TGTGCCAGCAGTTACTGGTCAGGGAATGGTAATTCACCCCTCCACTTT	CASSYWSGNGNSPLHF	NA	TRBJ1-6	NA	TRBV10-3
TGCGCCAGCAGCCTAACATTCGTGTCCAGACAGAACACTGAAGCTTTCTTT	CASSLTFVSRQNTEAFF	NA	TRBJ1-1	NA	TRBV4-1
TGCGCCAGCAGCGATCGACAGGGCCGCACCATATATTTT	CASSDRQGRTIYF	NA	TRBJ1-3	TRBD1	TRBV10-1
TGTGCCAGCAGCTCGTCCGGGACAGTCTTTTCCTACGAGCAGTACTTC	CASSSSGTVFSYEQYF	few	TRBJ2-7	TRBD1	TRBV11-2
TGTGCCACCCGCCGACGGGACAGGGGACTGGAGACCCAGTACTTC	CATRRRDRGLETQYF	NA	TRBJ2-5	TRBD1	TRBV24-1
TGTGCCAGCAGCCACCCGAATCAGCCCCAGCATTTT	CASSHPNQPQHF	many	TRBJ1-5	NA	TRBV11-1
TGTGCCAGCAGCTTAGCCGGGACTCTCCAAGAGACCCAGTACTTC	CASSLAGTLQETQYF	many	TRBJ2-5	NA	TRBV7-9
TGCAGCGTTGGGCCTCGTGCCACCGGGGAGCTGTTTTTT	CSVGPRATGELFF	many	TRBJ2-2	NA	TRBV29-1